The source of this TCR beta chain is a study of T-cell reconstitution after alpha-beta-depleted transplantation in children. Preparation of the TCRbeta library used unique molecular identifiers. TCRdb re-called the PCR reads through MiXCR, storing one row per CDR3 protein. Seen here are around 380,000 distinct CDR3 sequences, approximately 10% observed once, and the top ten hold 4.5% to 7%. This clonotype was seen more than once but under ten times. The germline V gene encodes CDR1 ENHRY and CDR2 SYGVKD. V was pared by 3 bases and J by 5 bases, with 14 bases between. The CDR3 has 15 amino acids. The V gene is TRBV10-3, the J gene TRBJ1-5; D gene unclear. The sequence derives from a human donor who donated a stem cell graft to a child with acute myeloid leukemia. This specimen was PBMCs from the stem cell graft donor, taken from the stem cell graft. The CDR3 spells CAISERATNYQPQHF. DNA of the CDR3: TGTGCCATCAGTGAACGCGCCACCAACTATCAGCCCCAGCATTTT.